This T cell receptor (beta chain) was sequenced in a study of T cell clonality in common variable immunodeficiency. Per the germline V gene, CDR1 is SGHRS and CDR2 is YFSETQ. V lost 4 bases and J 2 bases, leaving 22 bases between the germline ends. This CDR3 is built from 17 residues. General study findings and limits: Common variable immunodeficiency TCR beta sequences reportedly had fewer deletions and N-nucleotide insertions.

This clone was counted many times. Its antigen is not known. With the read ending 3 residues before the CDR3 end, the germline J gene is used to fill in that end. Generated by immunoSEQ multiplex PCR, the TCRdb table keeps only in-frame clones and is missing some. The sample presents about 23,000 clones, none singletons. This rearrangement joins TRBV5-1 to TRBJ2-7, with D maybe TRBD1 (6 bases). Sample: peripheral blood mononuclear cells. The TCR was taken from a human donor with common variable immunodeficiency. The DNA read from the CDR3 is TGCGCCAGCAGCCCCTTGCCGGACAGTTTTGGCACCTACGAG. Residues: CASSPLPDSFGTYE. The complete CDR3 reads CASSPLPDSFGTYEQYF.